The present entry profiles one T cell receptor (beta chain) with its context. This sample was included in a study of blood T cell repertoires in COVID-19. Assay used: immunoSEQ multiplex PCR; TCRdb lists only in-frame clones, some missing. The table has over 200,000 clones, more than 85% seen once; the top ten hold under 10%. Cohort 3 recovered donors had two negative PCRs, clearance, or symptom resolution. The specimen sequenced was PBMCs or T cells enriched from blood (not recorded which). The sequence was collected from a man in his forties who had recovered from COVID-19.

Written as DNA, the CDR3 is TGTGCCATCAGTGATGACCGGGACAGGGGTTTTTTTAGCAATCAGCCCCAGCATTTT. This codes for CAISDDRDRGFFSNQPQHF. This chain connects TRBV10-3 to TRBJ1-5; 10 positions agree with TRBD1. Germline CDR1 is ENHRY and CDR2 is SYGVKD. This CDR3 region has 19 residues. V lost 3 bases, J lost 0 bases, and 11 bases stayed unmatched.